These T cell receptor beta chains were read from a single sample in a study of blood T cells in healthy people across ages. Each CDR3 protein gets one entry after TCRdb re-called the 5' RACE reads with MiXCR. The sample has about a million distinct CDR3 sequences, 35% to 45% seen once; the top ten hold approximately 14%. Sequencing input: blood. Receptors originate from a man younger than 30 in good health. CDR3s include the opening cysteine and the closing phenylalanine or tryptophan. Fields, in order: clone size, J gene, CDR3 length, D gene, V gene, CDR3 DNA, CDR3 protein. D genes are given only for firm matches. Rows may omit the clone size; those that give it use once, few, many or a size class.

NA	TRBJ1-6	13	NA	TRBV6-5	TGTGCCAGCAGGCAGGGGTTTAATTCACCCCTCCACTTT	CASRQGFNSPLHF
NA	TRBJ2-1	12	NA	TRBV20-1	TGCAGTGCTTACCGATACCGACTCCGGAAGTTCTTC	CSAYRYRLRKFF
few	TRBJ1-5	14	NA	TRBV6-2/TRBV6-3	TGTGCCAGCAACCCAGGGCGTGGCAATCAGCCCCAGCATTTT	CASNPGRGNQPQHF
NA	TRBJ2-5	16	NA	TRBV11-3	TGTGCCAGCAGCTTAGGACAGTTGGGGGGCCAAGAGACCCAGTACTTC	CASSLGQLGGQETQYF
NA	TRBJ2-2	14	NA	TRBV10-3	TGTGCCATCAGTCGGGACGGGACCTACGGGGAGCTGTTTTTT	CAISRDGTYGELFF
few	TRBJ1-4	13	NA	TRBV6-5	TGTGCCAGCAGTTACGCCAATAATGAAAAACTGTTTTTT	CASSYANNEKLFF
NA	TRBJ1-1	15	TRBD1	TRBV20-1	TGCAGTGCTAGGAGACAGGGAGCCCTGAACACTGAAGCTTTCTTT	CSARRQGALNTEAFF
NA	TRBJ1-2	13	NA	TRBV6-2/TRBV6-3	TGTGCCAGCAGCCCTCTCGGGGTTCTTGGCTACACCTTC	CASSPLGVLGYTF
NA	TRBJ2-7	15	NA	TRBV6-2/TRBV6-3	TGTGCCAGCAGTTATGGACCGGGGTCCTCCCACGAGCAGTACTTC	CASSYGPGSSHEQYF
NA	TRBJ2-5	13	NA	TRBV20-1	TGCAGTGCTAGAGCAGGGGCCCAAGAGACCCAGTACTTC	CSARAGAQETQYF
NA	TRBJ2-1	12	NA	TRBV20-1	TGCAGTGCTACCGTGTCATACGATGAGCAGTTCTTC	CSATVSYDEQFF
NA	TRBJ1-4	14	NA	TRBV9	TGTGCCAGCGGCGTAGATACGGCTAATGAAAAACTGTTTTTT	CASGVDTANEKLFF
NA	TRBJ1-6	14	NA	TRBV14	TGTGCCAGCAGCCTTACAGGGATCAGGACACCCCTCCACTTT	CASSLTGIRTPLHF
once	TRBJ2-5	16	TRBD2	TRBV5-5	TGTGCCAGCAGTCCTCCGGGGGGCGGGGGGTTAGAGACCCAGTACTTC	CASSPPGGGGLETQYF
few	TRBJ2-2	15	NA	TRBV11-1	TGTGCCAGCAGCTATCGGACGCCGGACACCGGGGAGCTGTTTTTT	CASSYRTPDTGELFF
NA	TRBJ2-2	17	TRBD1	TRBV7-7	TGTGCTAGCAGCCGGGACAGGGGAGTATATGGCACCGGGGAGCTGTTTTTT	CASSRDRGVYGTGELFF
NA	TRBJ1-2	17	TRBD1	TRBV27	TGTGCCAGCAGCCACGGTGGAACAGGGGGGAACCTCTATGGCTACACCTTC	CASSHGGTGGNLYGYTF
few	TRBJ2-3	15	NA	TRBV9	TGTGCCAGCAGCGTGTCAGGGGCGGTGCCAGATACGCAGTATTTT	CASSVSGAVPDTQYF
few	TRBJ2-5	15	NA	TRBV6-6	TGTGCCAGCAGTTACTCTGCGGGACTCGTGGAGACCCAGTACTTC	CASSYSAGLVETQYF
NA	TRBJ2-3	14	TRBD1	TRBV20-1	TGCAGTGCTGGAGGGACAGGGGATGCAGATACGCAGTATTTT	CSAGGTGDADTQYF
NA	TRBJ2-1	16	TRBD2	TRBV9	TGTGCCAGCAGCGTGTCCGGGACTAGCGGATACAATGAGCAGTTCTTC	CASSVSGTSGYNEQFF
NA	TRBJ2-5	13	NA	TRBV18	TGTGCCAGCGCGCGCCAGGTTCAAGAGACCCAGTACTTC	CASARQVQETQYF
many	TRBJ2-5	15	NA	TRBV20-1	TGCAGTGCTAGCCCTTCTACCGGGGGCCTTGAGACCCAGTACTTC	CSASPSTGGLETQYF
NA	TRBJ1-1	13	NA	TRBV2	TGTGCCAGCAGTGAAGAATATAGGGCTGAAGCTTTCTTT	CASSEEYRAEAFF